These T cell receptor beta chains were read from a single sample in a study of cytomegalovirus exposure and HLA in healthy donors. Measured with immunoSEQ multiplex PCR; TCRdb has only the in-frame clones, and not every one. The sample includes approximately 71,000 clones, 90% to 95% of them seen just once. Source material: PBMCs. All receptors come from a man between 18 and 29 years old in good health and CMV-seronegative. Each CDR3 is given with its conserved first and last residue. A D gene is named only where the DNA matches it firmly. The size of a clone is reported for some rows only, either as once, few or many, or as a class for expanded clones.

clone size: NA; J gene: TRBJ1-1; D gene: NA; V gene: TRBV5-5; CDR3 DNA: TGTGCCAGCAGCTTGGCAGGGTCAACTGAAGCTTTCTTT; CDR3 protein: CASSLAGSTEAFF
clone size: NA; J gene: TRBJ1-1; D gene: NA; V gene: TRBV6-1; CDR3 DNA: TGTGCCAGCAGTGACAGGGCCAGGAACACTGAAGCTTTCTTT; CDR3 protein: CASSDRARNTEAFF
clone size: NA; J gene: TRBJ2-1; D gene: TRBD2; V gene: TRBV5-1; CDR3 DNA: TGCGCCAGCAGCAGTCTCGTTGGGCGGGAGGTCGCCGGGCAGTTCTTC; CDR3 protein: CASSSLVGREVAGQFF
clone size: NA; J gene: TRBJ1-5; D gene: NA; V gene: TRBV28; CDR3 DNA: TGTGCCAGCAGTTCCTTCCTTCGAGATCAGCCCCAGCATTTT; CDR3 protein: CASSSFLRDQPQHF
clone size: NA; J gene: TRBJ1-5; D gene: NA; V gene: TRBV7-2; CDR3 DNA: TGTGCCAGCAGCTTTGAGAAAAATCAGCCCCAGCATTTT; CDR3 protein: CASSFEKNQPQHF
clone size: NA; J gene: TRBJ1-5; D gene: NA; V gene: TRBV19; CDR3 DNA: TGTGCCAGTAGTGATTTGGAGGTCGTCAATCAGCCCCAGCATTTT; CDR3 protein: CASSDLEVVNQPQHF
clone size: NA; J gene: TRBJ2-7; D gene: TRBD1; V gene: TRBV25-1; CDR3 DNA: TGTGCCAGCAGTGACCCACATTCCGGGACAGGGGTCGAGCAGTACTTC; CDR3 protein: CASSDPHSGTGVEQYF
clone size: NA; J gene: TRBJ1-1; D gene: NA; V gene: TRBV20-1; CDR3 DNA: TGCAGTGCTAAAGACACATTTGAAGCTTTCTTT; CDR3 protein: CSAKDTFEAFF
clone size: NA; J gene: TRBJ2-7; D gene: NA; V gene: TRBV5-6; CDR3 DNA: TGTGCCAGCAGCGACCCTAGCGACACCTACGAGCAGTACTTC; CDR3 protein: CASSDPSDTYEQYF
clone size: once; J gene: TRBJ2-6; D gene: NA; V gene: TRBV18; CDR3 DNA: TGTGCCAGCTCCATAAATAGAGAGAGCTCTGGGGCCAACGTCCTGACTTTC; CDR3 protein: CASSINRESSGANVLTF
clone size: NA; J gene: TRBJ1-1; D gene: NA; V gene: TRBV7-8; CDR3 DNA: TGTGCCAGCAGCTTAAGGGGCTTGAACACTGAAGCTTTCTTT; CDR3 protein: CASSLRGLNTEAFF
clone size: NA; J gene: TRBJ2-2; D gene: NA; V gene: TRBV9; CDR3 DNA: TGTGCCAGCAGCGCAGCGGGACAATCTCGCCCCGGGGAGCTGTTTTTT; CDR3 protein: CASSAAGQSRPGELFF
clone size: once; J gene: TRBJ2-7; D gene: TRBD2; V gene: TRBV6-5; CDR3 DNA: TGTGCCAGCAGTCTTAGGACTAGCGGAGCATCCGAGCAGTACTTC; CDR3 protein: CASSLRTSGASEQYF
clone size: NA; J gene: TRBJ2-7; D gene: TRBD1; V gene: TRBV28; CDR3 DNA: TGTGCCAGTAGACCCCACGGGACAGGTGTCGGCGAGCAGTACTTC; CDR3 protein: CASRPHGTGVGEQYF
clone size: NA; J gene: TRBJ2-7; D gene: NA; V gene: TRBV28; CDR3 DNA: TGTGCCAGCACCTCCGGGACAAACTCCTACGAGCAGTACTTC; CDR3 protein: CASTSGTNSYEQYF
clone size: NA; J gene: TRBJ1-5; D gene: TRBD1; V gene: TRBV7-2; CDR3 DNA: TGTGCCAGCAGCTTAGCGTTCAGGGGGAATCAGCCCCAGCATTTT; CDR3 protein: CASSLAFRGNQPQHF
clone size: NA; J gene: TRBJ2-7; D gene: NA; V gene: TRBV6-5; CDR3 DNA: TGTGCCAGCACCCAGGACTTTAGCTCCTACGAGCAGTACTTC; CDR3 protein: CASTQDFSSYEQYF
clone size: NA; J gene: TRBJ2-2; D gene: NA; V gene: TRBV9; CDR3 DNA: TGTGCCAGCGGCCGTGCGGGTCAGAACACCGGGGAGCTGTTTTTT; CDR3 protein: CASGRAGQNTGELFF
clone size: NA; J gene: TRBJ2-7; D gene: NA; V gene: TRBV15; CDR3 DNA: TGTGCCACCAGCAGTCCCCAGGGGGGAGGACCTTTCTTTACCTCCTACGAGCAGTACTTC; CDR3 protein: CATSSPQGGGPFFTSYEQYF
clone size: NA; J gene: TRBJ1-1; D gene: TRBD1; V gene: TRBV5-6; CDR3 DNA: TGTGCCAGCAGCGCTAGACAGGGGAAGAACACTGAAGCTTTCTTT; CDR3 protein: CASSARQGKNTEAFF
clone size: NA; J gene: TRBJ2-2; D gene: NA; V gene: TRBV19; CDR3 DNA: TGTGCCAGTAGTATAGAGACAGTACTCACCGGGGAGCTGTTTTTT; CDR3 protein: CASSIETVLTGELFF
clone size: NA; J gene: TRBJ2-7; D gene: TRBD1; V gene: TRBV5-4; CDR3 DNA: TGTGCCAACCATAGACAGGGCGGAGAGCAGTACTTC; CDR3 protein: CANHRQGGEQYF
clone size: NA; J gene: TRBJ1-5; D gene: NA; V gene: TRBV6-4; CDR3 DNA: TGTGCCAGCAGTGAGCGAAGCAATCAGCCCCAGCATTTT; CDR3 protein: CASSERSNQPQHF
clone size: NA; J gene: TRBJ2-2; D gene: NA; V gene: TRBV9; CDR3 DNA: TGTGCCAGCAAAGAGAACAGCTATCTAGCGCGGGACTCCGGGGAGCTGTTTTTT; CDR3 protein: CASKENSYLARDSGELFF
clone size: NA; J gene: TRBJ1-4; D gene: NA; V gene: TRBV7-9; CDR3 DNA: TGTGCCAGCAGCCCCGCAAGGGGAAAACTGTTTTTT; CDR3 protein: CASSPARGKLFF
clone size: NA; J gene: TRBJ2-7; D gene: TRBD1; V gene: TRBV27; CDR3 DNA: TGTGCCAGCAGTTTTCGGGAGACAGGGGGCGTTTACGAGCAGTACTTC; CDR3 protein: CASSFRETGGVYEQYF
clone size: NA; J gene: TRBJ2-1; D gene: TRBD1; V gene: TRBV28; CDR3 DNA: TGTGCCAGCAGTTTGGAGGTGGACAGGGGGCATAAGTTCTTC; CDR3 protein: CASSLEVDRGHKFF
clone size: NA; J gene: TRBJ2-3; D gene: TRBD2; V gene: TRBV5-1; CDR3 DNA: TGCGCCAGCAGCTCGGGCGGGAGGGCCGCGACAGATACGCAGTATTTT; CDR3 protein: CASSSGGRAATDTQYF
clone size: once; J gene: TRBJ1-2; D gene: NA; V gene: TRBV19; CDR3 DNA: TGTGCCAGTAGTCCGGAGGGGACGTTCTATGGCTACACCTTC; CDR3 protein: CASSPEGTFYGYTF
clone size: once; J gene: TRBJ2-3; D gene: NA; V gene: TRBV7-6; CDR3 DNA: TGTGCCAGCAGCCAGAGATTGCGGGAAAAGTCAGTATATACGCAGTATTTT; CDR3 protein: CASSQRLREKSVYTQYF
clone size: NA; J gene: TRBJ2-1; D gene: TRBD2; V gene: TRBV19; CDR3 DNA: TGTGCCAGTAGTACGGGGACTAGCGGGAGGTGGGAGCAGTTCTTC; CDR3 protein: CASSTGTSGRWEQFF
clone size: NA; J gene: TRBJ1-1; D gene: NA; V gene: TRBV6-5; CDR3 DNA: TGTGCCAGCAGTTACTCTGGCGGCATGAACACTGAAGCTTTCTTT; CDR3 protein: CASSYSGGMNTEAFF
clone size: NA; J gene: TRBJ2-3; D gene: NA; V gene: TRBV25-1; CDR3 DNA: TGTGCCAGCAGTGACCCCAGACAAGGGGGAGATACGCAGTATTTT; CDR3 protein: CASSDPRQGGDTQYF
clone size: NA; J gene: TRBJ1-3; D gene: NA; V gene: TRBV4-2; CDR3 DNA: TGTGCCAGCAGCCAAGATGCCGGGACTGGAAACACCATATATTTT; CDR3 protein: CASSQDAGTGNTIYF
clone size: NA; J gene: TRBJ2-5; D gene: NA; V gene: TRBV4-3; CDR3 DNA: TGCGCCAGCAGCCAACAAGCGGAGGGACTTCAAGAGACCCAGTACTTC; CDR3 protein: CASSQQAEGLQETQYF
clone size: NA; J gene: TRBJ2-7; D gene: TRBD2; V gene: TRBV29-1; CDR3 DNA: TGCAGCGTTACACGTATTAGCGGGAGAGACTACGAGCAGTACTTC; CDR3 protein: CSVTRISGRDYEQYF
clone size: NA; J gene: TRBJ2-7; D gene: TRBD2; V gene: TRBV7-9; CDR3 DNA: TGTGCCAGCAGCCCCTCAAGCGGGAGGGCCTACGAGCAGTACTTC; CDR3 protein: CASSPSSGRAYEQYF
clone size: NA; J gene: TRBJ1-5; D gene: NA; V gene: TRBV30; CDR3 DNA: TGTGCCTGGGGTACGAGGAGCAATCAGCCCCAGCATTTT; CDR3 protein: CAWGTRSNQPQHF
clone size: once; J gene: TRBJ2-3; D gene: TRBD2; V gene: TRBV6-5; CDR3 DNA: TGTGCCACCACCCTGACTAGCAAAGCTGATACGCAGTATTTT; CDR3 protein: CATTLTSKADTQYF
clone size: NA; J gene: TRBJ1-5; D gene: NA; V gene: TRBV6-5; CDR3 DNA: TGTGCCAGCAGTTACTCGACAGGTGAGAGTCAGCCCCAGCATTTT; CDR3 protein: CASSYSTGESQPQHF
clone size: NA; J gene: TRBJ2-5; D gene: NA; V gene: TRBV4-2; CDR3 DNA: TGTGCCAGCAGCCAAGATAACGGTAGAGAGACCCAGTACTTC; CDR3 protein: CASSQDNGRETQYF
clone size: NA; J gene: TRBJ2-5; D gene: NA; V gene: TRBV28; CDR3 DNA: TGTGCCAGCAGTTTTGATCGACGCTCGGACGGGGTAAGAAGAAAGACCCAGTACTTC; CDR3 protein: CASSFDRRSDGVRRKTQYF
clone size: NA; J gene: TRBJ1-1; D gene: TRBD1; V gene: TRBV5-6; CDR3 DNA: TGTGCCAGCAGCTTGTCCCCGTCAGGGGGTAGTGAAGCTTTCTTT; CDR3 protein: CASSLSPSGGSEAFF